This T cell receptor beta chain was documented in a study of beta chain features in type 1 diabetes. In this sample, this clone turned up a few times. The CDR3 spans 16 residues. Germline trimming cut 1 base from V and 1 base from J; bases unmatched to any gene: 0. Looked up from germline, CDR1 is SEHNR and CDR2 is FQNEAQ (reference sequence). The authors reverse transcribed all of the isolated RNA, so sequencing captured expressed TCRB transcripts. Method: immunoSEQ multiplex PCR; TCRdb's copy keeps in-frame clones and lacks some. The data hold some 500,000 clones, with around 10% observed a single time.

Sequenced sample: naive CD4+ T cells from blood. This TCR derives from a young woman in good health. This chain uses TRBV7-9 with TRBJ2-6; TRBD1 matches at 8 bases. CDR3 nucleotide sequence: TGTGCCAGCAGCTTAGGGACAGGGTCTGGGGCCAACGTCCTGACTTTC. This gives the protein CASSLGTGSGANVLTF.